Included here is one TCR beta chain sequence, with context. One Seattle source followed patients from active infection through their disease course. The sample belongs to a study of blood T cell repertoires in COVID-19. At the level of the study: There were acute and convalescent COVID-19 samples, and they came from the United States, Italy and Spain. Sources were T cells, B-cell-depleted T cells, or PBMCs; the material itself was cDNA or gDNA.

CDR3 size: 14 residues. CDR1 is DFQATT, CDR2 SNEGSKA, per germline (reference sequence). The ends were cut back, 3 bases at V and 5 bases at J, with 17 bases in the middle. Per the original data handling: Reference gene primer amplification gave nucleated cell count estimates. Here immunoSEQ multiplex PCR was the method, and the copy in TCRdb shows in-frame clones only, minus some. V and J calls and clone size are as listed in that table; D and trimming were resolved from the DNA. This sample has approximately 120,000 clones, with approximately 85% found just once. The chain is built from TRBV20-1 and TRBJ2-7; perhaps TRBD1 as D (6 bases). The receptor was isolated from a woman at least 80 years old with COVID-19, enrolled during active disease. Source material: peripheral blood. Here the CDR3 reads CSASDSRGSDEQYF. As DNA, the CDR3 is TGCAGTGCTAGTGATAGCAGGGGTTCCGACGAGCAGTACTTC.